A selection of T cell receptor beta chains follows, all from one sample in a study of CD8+CD57+ T cells in acquired aplastic anemia. TCRdb analysed the reads with MiXCR anew, one entry per CDR3 protein. The sample has fewer than 250,000 distinct CDR3 sequences; roughly half are singletons. Sequencing input: sorted CD4+, CD8+, or CD8+CD57+ T cells (not recorded which) from PBMCs. The receptors were sampled from a human donor in good health, serving as a control. Both conserved end residues are part of each CDR3. A D gene is named only where the DNA matches it firmly. Some rows have no size entry. The others give once, few or many, or a class for an expanded clone.

TRBD2 | . | 13 | TRBJ2-7 | TRBV5-1 | CASSGGGTYEQYF | TGCGCCAGCAGTGGGGGGGGTACCTACGAGCAGTACTTC
TRBD2 | . | 17 | TRBJ2-3 | TRBV19 | CASSSLAGGVGTDTQYF | TGTGCCAGTAGCTCCCTAGCGGGGGGAGTTGGTACAGATACGCAGTATTTT
TRBD1 | . | 16 | TRBJ2-7 | TRBV6-5 | CASSQRDRGISGEQYF | TGTGCCAGCAGCCAACGGGACAGGGGGATCTCGGGCGAGCAGTACTTC
. | . | 15 | TRBJ2-5 | TRBV9 | CASSGERQNQETQYF | TGTGCCAGCAGCGGGGAGCGACAGAACCAAGAGACCCAGTACTTC
TRBD1 | . | 16 | TRBJ2-3 | TRBV10-2 | CASNAGTGGGTDTQYF | TGCGCCAGCAACGCCGGGACAGGGGGGGGCACAGATACGCAGTATTTT
TRBD2 | many | 15 | TRBJ2-1 | TRBV20-1 | CSATYLAGGRNEQFF | TGCAGTGCCACTTACCTAGCGGGGGGCCGGAATGAGCAGTTCTTC
TRBD1 | many | 15 | TRBJ1-1 | TRBV6-5 | CASNIRTGQNTEAFF | TGTGCCAGCAATATAAGGACAGGGCAGAACACTGAAGCTTTCTTT
. | many | 13 | TRBJ1-6 | TRBV7-3 | CASSPGVGSPLHF | TGTGCCAGCAGCCCAGGGGTAGGGTCACCCCTCCACTTT
TRBD1 | . | 14 | TRBJ2-7 | TRBV5-1 | CASSFQTGNYEQYF | TGCGCCAGCAGCTTCCAGACAGGGAACTACGAGCAGTACTTC
. | many | 16 | TRBJ1-5 | TRBV6-2/TRBV6-3 | CASSNKFDRGGQPQHF | TGTGCCAGCAGTAACAAATTCGACAGAGGCGGTCAGCCCCAGCATTTT
. | . | 15 | TRBJ2-2 | TRBV24-1 | CATSEGPRNTGELFF | TGTGCCACCAGTGAAGGACCCAGGAACACCGGGGAGCTGTTTTTT
. | few | 14 | TRBJ2-7 | TRBV10-3 | CAISEDRNKYEQYF | TGTGCCATCAGTGAGGATCGGAACAAATACGAGCAGTACTTC
. | once | 16 | TRBJ1-1 | TRBV7-9 | CASSLGRTRGNTEAFF | TGTGCCAGCAGCTTAGGCCGAACGAGAGGGAACACTGAAGCTTTCTTT
. | . | 12 | TRBJ2-7 | TRBV7-9 | CASRGIKDEQYF | TGTGCCAGCAGGGGAATAAAGGACGAGCAGTACTTC
. | few | 13 | TRBJ1-1 | TRBV10-3 | CAIRGALNIEAFF | TGTGCCATCAGAGGCGCCCTGAACATTGAAGCTTTCTTT
. | . | 17 | TRBJ2-7 | TRBV10-2 | CASSGSIGGNTPYEQYF | TGTGCCAGCAGCGGCTCCATCGGCGGGAACACCCCCTACGAGCAGTACTTC
. | . | 15 | TRBJ2-4 | TRBV6-5 | CASRLGGITKNIQYF | TGTGCCAGCAGGCTAGGGGGAATTACCAAAAACATTCAGTACTTC
. | once | 15 | TRBJ1-3 | TRBV10-3 | CAISDRPSSGNTIYF | TGTGCCATCAGTGACAGGCCTAGCTCTGGAAACACCATATATTTT
. | many | 14 | TRBJ2-7 | TRBV12-3/TRBV12-4 | CASSYRDGTYEQYF | TGTGCCAGCAGTTACCGGGACGGAACCTACGAGCAGTACTTC
. | . | 13 | TRBJ1-2 | TRBV19 | CASWGGNVYGYTF | TGTGCCAGCTGGGGGGGGAACGTCTATGGCTACACCTTC
. | many | 16 | TRBJ1-4 | TRBV9 | CASSVSGGTFDEKLFF | TGTGCCAGCAGCGTATCGGGGGGTACGTTTGATGAAAAACTGTTTTTT
TRBD2 | . | 16 | TRBJ2-1 | TRBV20-1 | CSARGTSGGAYNEQFF | TGCAGTGCTAGAGGGACTAGCGGGGGGGCCTACAATGAGCAGTTCTTC
TRBD1 | . | 14 | TRBJ2-7 | TRBV7-2 | CASSPRDSFYEQYF | TGTGCCAGCAGCCCCCGGGACAGCTTCTACGAGCAGTACTTC
. | once | 14 | TRBJ1-1 | TRBV25-1 | CASSPEYMNTEAFF | TGTGCCAGCAGTCCTGAGTACATGAACACTGAAGCTTTCTTT
. | many | 14 | TRBJ1-4 | TRBV10-3 | CAISGGEVHEKLFF | TGTGCCATCAGTGGCGGGGAGGTCCATGAAAAACTGTTTTTT
TRBD1 | . | 15 | TRBJ2-3 | TRBV11-2 | CASSPDRVHGDTQYF | TGTGCCAGCAGTCCCGACAGGGTCCATGGAGATACGCAGTATTTT
TRBD2 | many | 15 | TRBJ2-1 | TRBV12-3/TRBV12-4 | CASRPRTSSYNEQFF | TGTGCCAGCAGGCCACGGACTAGCTCCTACAATGAGCAGTTCTTC
. | . | 13 | TRBJ1-1 | TRBV7-6 | CASGLDRDTGAFF | TGTGCCAGCGGCTTAGATCGGGACACGGGGGCTTTCTTT
. | many | 11 | TRBJ2-7 | TRBV20-1 | CSASRGYEQYF | TGCAGTGCTAGTCGAGGCTACGAGCAGTACTTC
. | many | 14 | TRBJ1-1 | TRBV12-3/TRBV12-4 | CASSSWGARTEAFF | TGTGCCAGCAGTTCTTGGGGGGCGCGGACTGAAGCTTTCTTT
. | many | 14 | TRBJ2-7 | TRBV7-2 | CASSSQSEGYEQYF | TGTGCCAGCAGCTCCCAAAGTGAGGGGTACGAGCAGTACTTC
. | . | 15 | TRBJ2-5 | TRBV7-2 | CAGSFAGLRGETQCF | TGTGCCGGCAGCTTTGCCGGACTTAGGGGGGAGACCCAGTGCTTC
TRBD2 | many | 16 | TRBJ2-7 | TRBV2 | CASSDAGLAGKYEQYF | TGTGCCAGCAGTGACGCGGGACTAGCGGGGAAGTACGAGCAGTACTTC
. | . | 15 | TRBJ1-4 | TRBV7-8 | CASSFLGGTRGELFF | TGTGCCAGCAGCTTCCTAGGGGGGACCCGAGGAGAACTGTTTTTT
. | once | 15 | TRBJ1-3 | TRBV7-7 | CASSSGAFSGNTIYF | TGTGCCAGCAGCTCCGGGGCCTTCTCTGGAAACACCATATATTTT
. | . | 15 | TRBJ2-3 | TRBV13 | CASSFSGDFADTQYF | TGTGCCAGCAGTTTTTCAGGGGACTTCGCAGATACGCAGTATTTT
TRBD2 | . | 17 | TRBJ2-7 | TRBV20-1 | CSARDTRGTSGGYEQYF | TGCAGTGCTAGAGATACCCGCGGGACTAGCGGGGGATACGAGCAGTACTTC
TRBD1 | . | 17 | TRBJ2-3 | TRBV7-9 | CASSPRRTGGGTDTQYF | TGTGCCAGCAGCCCGAGACGGACAGGGGGCGGCACAGATACGCAGTATTTT
. | . | 14 | TRBJ2-7 | TRBV29-1 | CSVEGGVGSYEQYF | TGCAGCGTTGAAGGAGGGGTTGGGTCCTACGAGCAGTACTTC
TRBD1 | few | 14 | TRBJ1-6 | TRBV20-1 | CSASGQGANSPLHF | TGCAGTGCTAGTGGACAGGGGGCGAATTCACCCCTCCACTTT
. | . | 12 | TRBJ2-1 | TRBV29-1 | CSVERSYNEQFF | TGCAGCGTTGAGAGGTCCTACAATGAGCAGTTCTTC
TRBD1 | . | 15 | TRBJ1-1 | TRBV6-1 | CAISEGQGMSTEAFF | TGTGCCATCAGTGAAGGACAGGGGATGAGCACTGAAGCTTTCTTT
. | . | 15 | TRBJ2-1 | TRBV7-3 | CASSPQPNSYNEQFF | TGTGCCAGCAGCCCCCAGCCCAACTCCTACAATGAGCAGTTCTTC
TRBD1 | . | 13 | TRBJ1-6 | TRBV6-1 | CANGGTENSPLHF | TGTGCCAACGGCGGGACAGAGAATTCACCCCTCCACTTT
TRBD1 | many | 15 | TRBJ2-2 | TRBV6-1 | CASSEQGAMAGELFF | TGTGCCAGCAGTGAACAGGGGGCTATGGCCGGGGAGCTGTTTTTT
. | . | 15 | TRBJ2-7 | TRBV7-2 | CASTPGALPSYEQYF | TGTGCCAGCACCCCAGGGGCCCTTCCCTCCTACGAGCAGTACTTC
. | many | 14 | TRBJ1-1 | TRBV4-1 | CASSRGPTNTEAFF | TGCGCCAGCAGCCGTGGACCCACGAACACTGAAGCTTTCTTT
TRBD1 | . | 15 | TRBJ1-2 | TRBV3-1 | CASSHYRQGDYGYTF | TGTGCCAGCAGCCATTATAGACAGGGGGACTATGGCTACACCTTC
. | many | 15 | TRBJ2-1 | TRBV4-1 | CASSQETSSYNEQFF | TGCGCCAGCAGCCAAGAGACGAGCTCCTACAATGAGCAGTTCTTC
TRBD1 | . | 16 | TRBJ2-1 | TRBV20-1 | CSASLWTGGFYNEQFF | TGCAGTGCTTCACTGTGGACAGGGGGCTTCTATAATGAGCAGTTCTTC
. | many | 13 | TRBJ1-2 | TRBV12-3/TRBV12-4 | CASSKQGNYGYTF | TGTGCCAGCAGCAAGCAGGGCAACTATGGCTACACCTTC
. | many | 13 | TRBJ2-4 | TRBV20-1 | CSAPNAGNNIQYF | TGCAGTGCCCCAAATGCAGGGAACAACATTCAGTACTTC
TRBD1 | many | 12 | TRBJ2-7 | TRBV6-1 | CAVWDRGGEQYF | TGTGCCGTCTGGGACAGGGGTGGCGAGCAGTACTTC
. | . | 14 | TRBJ2-3 | TRBV7-2 | CASSLALVGGPSDF | TGTGCCAGCAGCTTAGCGCTAGTTGGGGGGCCCTCGGATTTT
TRBD1 | few | 16 | TRBJ2-3 | TRBV11-1 | CASSLVIGTGTDTQYF | TGTGCCAGCAGCTTAGTAATCGGGACAGGCACAGATACGCAGTATTTT
. | once | 17 | TRBJ2-1 | TRBV9 | CASSGGGGGQTYNEQFF | TGTGCCAGCAGCGGAGGAGGAGGGGGCCAGACTTACAATGAGCAGTTCTTC
. | . | 16 | TRBJ2-1 | TRBV7-3 | CASSPRGPGHYNEQFF | TGTGCCAGCAGCCCCAGGGGTCCGGGACACTACAATGAGCAGTTCTTC